This entry lists 3 T cell receptor beta chains sequenced from one sample in a study of T cells in narcolepsy. Assay: immunoSEQ multiplex PCR; the TCRdb copy retains only in-frame clones and omits some. Of approximately 22,000 clones listed, 55% to 80% are singletons. The sequenced sample was memory (CD45RA-) CD4+ T cells from blood. Every receptor here comes from a human donor in good health.

The CDR3 is CASSGDYAGNEQFF. CDR3 nucleotide sequence: TGCGCCAGCAGCGGGGACTACGCGGGAAATGAGCAGTTCTTC. The rearrangement joins TRBV5-1 to TRBJ2-1; 7 nucleotides align to TRBD2. Germline values: CDR1 SGHRS, CDR2 YFSETQ. CDR3 length: 14 residues. V was clipped by 4 bases and J by 7 bases; unmatched bases: 8.

J is TRBJ2-5 and V is TRBV4-1; 10 nucleotides match TRBD2. The germline gives CDR1 MGHRA, CDR2 YSYEKL. J lost 5 bases, V lost 2 bases, and 2 bases had no gene match. The CDR3 has 14 residues. The CDR3 sequence: CASSQPTSGETQYF. The CDR3 DNA reads TGCGCCAGCAGCCAACCGACTAGCGGGGAGACCCAGTACTTC.

This rearrangement joins TRBV2 to TRBJ1-5, with D perhaps matching TRBD1 (5 bases). Trimming shortened V by 1 base and J by 15 bases, and 10 bases separated the two germline ends. The CDR3 spans 11 residues. In germline, CDR1 is SNHLY, CDR2 FYNNEI. CDR3 DNA sequence: TGTGCCAGCAGTGAAGGGTCAGGGAGGCATTTT. Its protein product is CASSEGSGRHF.